This passage covers 19 T cell receptor beta chains from one sample sequenced in a study of shared clonotypes between healthy human individuals. Assay used: immunoSEQ multiplex PCR; TCRdb lists only in-frame clones, some missing. The table shows roughly 1,500,000 clones, with around 98.5% occurring only once. The sequenced sample consisted of naive CD4+ T cells sorted from blood. Subset specified: CD45RA+ positively selected. These TCRs come from a man younger than 40 in good health.

The chain links TRBV5-6 to TRBJ2-2; 7 bases align to TRBD1. CDR1 SGHDT and CDR2 YYEEEE come from the germline V gene. V shed 0 bases, J shed 6 bases, and the junction held 2 bases outside the gene matches. This CDR3 is 14 amino acids long. This chain's CDR3 is CASSLDRGAGELFF. The CDR3 nucleotides read TGTGCCAGCAGCTTGGACAGGGGCGCCGGGGAGCTGTTTTTT.

Only one count was recorded for this clone. This chain joins TRBV7-8 and TRBJ2-1; the D gene is possibly TRBD2 (6 bases). Trimming took 4 bases from V and 10 from J, leaving 14 bases between them. The germline V gene has CDR1 SGHVS and CDR2 FQNEAQ. The CDR3 spans 13 residues. The CDR3 loop is CASSSRRDFEQFF. DNA for the CDR3: TGTGCCAGCAGCTCCCGGCGGGACTTCGAGCAGTTCTTC.

The chain carries TRBV7-9 and TRBJ1-4; tentatively, D is TRBD1 (5 bases). Per the germline V gene, CDR1 is SEHNR and CDR2 is FQNEAQ (reference sequence). V dropped 7 bases and J dropped 8 bases, with 17 bases sitting between them. The CDR3 runs 14 residues. The CDR3 DNA reads as TGTGCCAGCACCCCCCCTAGGGGTCAGGAAAAACTGTTTTTT. It encodes CASTPPRGQEKLFF. The full variable domain, its missing parts supplied by reference TRBV7-9 and TRBJ1-4, is DTGVSQNPRHKITKRGQNVTFRCDPISEHNRLYWYRQTLGQGPEFLTYFQNEAQLEKSRLLSDRFSAERPKGSFSTLEIQRTEQGDSAMYLCASTPPRGQEKLFFGSGTQLSVL.

This chain joins TRBV11-2 and TRBJ2-7; TRBD2 matches at 7 bases. The CDR3 spans 15 residues. The germline CDR1 and CDR2 sequences are SGHAT and FQNNGV. Trimming cost V 4 bases and J 4 bases; bases outside gene matches: 10. CDR3 bases: TGTGCCAGCAGCTCACCACCGGGACTAATATACGAGCAGTACTTC. Its translation is CASSSPPGLIYEQYF.

V usage is TRBV10-2 and J usage is TRBJ1-1; a weak D match, TRBD1 (5 bases). This CDR3 has 13 amino acids. Germline values: CDR1 WSHSY, CDR2 SAAADI. Trimming took off 2 bases at V and 2 bases at J, with 6 bases between the two ends. The CDR3 loop is CASSEGTNTEAFF. Written as DNA, the CDR3 is TGCGCCAGCAGTGAGGGGACCAACACTGAAGCTTTCTTT.

The chain carries TRBV4-1 and TRBJ2-3, with 8 positions matching TRBD2. CDR3 length: 16 amino acids. Germline V gene sequence: CDR1 MGHRA, CDR2 YSYEKL. J gave up 4 bases and V 3 bases, and 9 bases lay outside the gene matches. This CDR3 is CASSHPGTRGADTQYF. Here the CDR3 DNA reads TGCGCCAGCAGCCATCCCGGGACTAGAGGCGCAGATACGCAGTATTTT.

J is TRBJ2-1 and V is TRBV9; 8 bases agree with TRBD2. CDR1 is SGDLS, CDR2 YYNGEE, per germline. The CDR3 contains 17 residues. Trimming at V came to 0 bases and at J to 3 bases, leaving 8 bases not matched to a gene. CDR3 coding DNA: TGTGCCAGCAGCGTAGAGGTTTCTAGCGGGTTCTACAATGAGCAGTTCTTC. This translates into CASSVEVSSGFYNEQFF.

The chain has TRBV19 and TRBJ2-4; D perhaps matches TRBD2 (5 bases). CDR1 LNHDA and CDR2 SQIVND come from the germline V gene (reference sequence). The CDR3 length is 12 residues. The V and J ends lost 5 bases and 5 bases respectively, with 7 bases between them. CDR3 sequence (DNA): TGTGCCAGTAGTTTCGGGGAAAACATTCAGTACTTC. This translates into CASSFGENIQYF.

This chain uses TRBV11-2 with TRBJ2-1; D is undetermined. CDR1 and CDR2 (germline): SGHAT, FQNNGV. The length of the CDR3 is 14 residues. Trimming stripped 7 bases from V and 6 bases from J, with 16 bases between. CDR3 loop: CASTDRRHSNEQFF. The CDR3 nucleotides are TGTGCCAGCACCGATCGCCGACACAGCAATGAGCAGTTCTTC.

This clone has just one count. The gene calls are TRBV4-2 and TRBJ2-7; 7 bases are a match to TRBD2. The CDR3 has 15 residues. The germline V gene encodes CDR1 LGHNA and CDR2 YNFKEQ. The ends lost 4 bases at V and 5 bases at J; junction bases unmatched: 11. This chain's CDR3 is CASSREPREFNEQYF. CDR3 DNA: TGTGCCAGCAGCCGAGAACCGCGGGAGTTCAACGAGCAGTACTTC.

This clone was seen once. This rearrangement joins TRBV19 to TRBJ2-5; a possible D gene is TRBD1 (5 bases). The CDR3 has 13 residues. Germline V lookup: CDR1 LNHDA, CDR2 SQIVND (reference sequence). The ends were cut back, 5 bases at V and 4 bases at J, with 11 bases in the middle. The CDR3 coding sequence is TGTGCCAGTAGTGGCAGGGTAGGAGAGACCCAGTACTTC. This encodes CASSGRVGETQYF.

The chain links TRBV18 to TRBJ2-5, with D tentatively TRBD1 or TRBD2 (5 bases each). The V and J ends lost 3 bases and 2 bases respectively, with 13 bases between them. Germline V gene data show CDR1 as KGHSH and CDR2 as LQKENI. The CDR3 contains 15 residues. CDR3 loop: CASSPLRGIQETQYF. CDR3 nucleotides: TGTGCCAGCTCACCGTTGAGGGGAATTCAAGAGACCCAGTACTTC.

The chain has TRBV2 and TRBJ2-1; the match to TRBD1 covers 12 bases. This CDR3 is built from 18 residues. V shed 2 bases, J shed 4 bases, and the junction held 9 bases outside the gene matches. Germline lookup yields CDR1 SNHLY and CDR2 FYNNEI. CDR3 residues: CASSESGTGGVGYNEQFF. The CDR3 DNA is TGTGCCAGCAGTGAAAGTGGGACAGGGGGCGTTGGGTACAATGAGCAGTTCTTC.

The chain joins TRBV11-2 to TRBJ1-1; D gene uncertain. V gave up 5 bases and J gave up 4 bases, with 17 bases separating them. CDR1 and CDR2 from the germline V gene are SGHAT and FQNNGV. The length of the CDR3 is 15 residues. The CDR3 DNA follows: TGTGCCAGCAGCCGGATCGAACAGAAGGGCACTGAAGCTTTCTTT. This codes for CASSRIEQKGTEAFF.

This rearrangement joins TRBV19 to TRBJ1-2; D gene uncertain. Trimming shortened V by 4 bases and J by 2 bases, and 17 bases separated the two germline ends. This CDR3 has 16 amino acids. Germline V lookup: CDR1 LNHDA, CDR2 SQIVND (reference sequence). Here the CDR3 reads CASSKVWRESNYGYTF. DNA of the CDR3: TGTGCCAGTAGTAAGGTTTGGCGGGAGTCCAACTATGGCTACACCTTC.

The gene calls are TRBV19 and TRBJ1-2, with a weak D call TRBD1 (5 bases). Germline values: CDR1 LNHDA, CDR2 SQIVND (reference sequence). There are 12 residues in the CDR3. V lost 5 bases and J lost 8, with 12 bases in between. The CDR3 region has the DNA TGTGCCAGTAGTCCCCGGGGGGTCGGCTACACCTTC. Translated: CASSPRGVGYTF. Complete variable domain (other parts from reference TRBV19 and TRBJ1-2): DGGITQSPKYLFRKEGQNVTLSCEQNLNHDAMYWYRQDPGQGLRLIYYSQIVNDFQKGDIAEGYSVSREKKESFPLTVTSAQKNPTAFYLCASSPRGVGYTFGSGTRLTVV.

The V call is TRBV5-1, the J call TRBJ2-5; 7 bases are a match to TRBD2. The CDR3 length is 17 residues. Per the germline V gene, CDR1 is SGHRS and CDR2 is YFSETQ. After removal of 0 bases from V and 1 base from J, the junction contained 9 bases not matched to a gene. This CDR3 is CASSLASKASGQETQYF. The DNA for the CDR3 is TGCGCCAGCAGCTTGGCATCAAAGGCTAGCGGCCAAGAGACCCAGTACTTC.

The genes are TRBV28 and TRBJ2-3; D might be TRBD1 (6 bases). The V end lost 6 bases, the J end lost 4 bases, and 17 bases lay between the germline ends. There are 15 residues in the CDR3. Germline V lookup: CDR1 MDHEN, CDR2 SYDVKM. In nucleotides, the CDR3 is TGTGCCAGCAGCCAGGGGACGTTCGTGGCAGATACGCAGTATTTT. This sequence encodes CASSQGTFVADTQYF.

The V call is TRBV5-4, the J call TRBJ2-1, with D maybe TRBD2 (5 bases). This CDR3 is built from 15 residues. Per the germline V gene, CDR1 is SGHNT and CDR2 is YYREEE (reference sequence). With 2 bases removed from V and 1 base from J, the gap between germline ends came to 10 bases. The CDR3 loop reads CASSFERASYNEQFF. Here the CDR3 DNA reads TGTGCCAGCAGCTTTGAGAGGGCATCCTACAATGAGCAGTTCTTC.